Here is one T cell receptor beta chain with its context. What it recognizes is unknown. Orbital computed tomography, thyroid ultrasound, serum thyroxine and TRAb, and clinical symptoms together informed the diagnoses. The CDR3 regions of TCR beta were amplified from RNA transcripts. Initially, a first-round RT-PCR of the TCR CDR3 employed the HTBI primer set. TCRdb analysed the multiplex PCR reads with MiXCR anew, one entry per CDR3 protein. Here the sample spans fewer than 750,000 distinct CDR3 sequences, about 15% being singletons. These data originate in a study of T cells in Graves' hyperthyroidism and ophthalmopathy. As for the study in general: The initial diagnosis was the point when peripheral blood was collected, ahead of any treatment. Study observations and caveats: Among thyroid clonotypes expanded above 0.001, most also appeared in blood.

V lost 0 bases, J lost 0 bases, and 6 bases stayed unmatched. Germline V CDR1 and CDR2: SGHRS, YFSETQ. This CDR3 spans 18 amino acids. Sequenced input: blood. This clonotype was sampled from a middle-aged woman with Graves' ophthalmopathy. This sequence joins TRBV5-1 and TRBJ2-3; 11 bases align to TRBD2. As DNA, the CDR3 is TGCGCCAGCAGCTTGGACCCTAGCGGGAGGCGAAGCACAGATACGCAGTATTTT. Its protein product is CASSLDPSGRRSTDTQYF.